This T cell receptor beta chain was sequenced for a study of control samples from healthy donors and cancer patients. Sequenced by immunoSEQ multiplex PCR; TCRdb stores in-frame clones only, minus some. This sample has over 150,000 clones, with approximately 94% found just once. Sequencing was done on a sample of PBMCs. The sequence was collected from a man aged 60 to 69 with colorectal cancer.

In DNA, the CDR3 is TGTGCCAGTAGTATGGCAGGGGGCCTAGGCAATCAGCCCCAGCATTTT. Residues: CASSMAGGLGNQPQHF. The J gene is TRBJ1-5, the V gene TRBV19; 8 positions match TRBD1. Germline assignment: CDR1 LNHDA and CDR2 SQIVND (reference sequence). J was trimmed by 2 bases and V by 3 bases; bases with no gene match: 6. CDR3 length: 16 residues.